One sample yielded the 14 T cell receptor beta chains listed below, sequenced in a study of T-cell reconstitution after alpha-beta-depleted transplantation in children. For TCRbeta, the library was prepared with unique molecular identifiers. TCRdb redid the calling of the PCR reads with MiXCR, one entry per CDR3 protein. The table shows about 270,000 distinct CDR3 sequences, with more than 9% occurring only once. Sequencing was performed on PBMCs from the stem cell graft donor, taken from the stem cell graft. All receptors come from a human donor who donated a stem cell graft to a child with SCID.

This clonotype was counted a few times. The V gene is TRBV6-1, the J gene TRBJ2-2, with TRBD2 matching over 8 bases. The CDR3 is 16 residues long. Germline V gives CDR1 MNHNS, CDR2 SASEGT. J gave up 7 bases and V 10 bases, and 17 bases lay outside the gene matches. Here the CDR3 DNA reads TGTGCCACCGTCCGGGGGGGTGAGGGGTACAACGGGGAGCTGTTTTTT. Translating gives CATVRGGEGYNGELFF.

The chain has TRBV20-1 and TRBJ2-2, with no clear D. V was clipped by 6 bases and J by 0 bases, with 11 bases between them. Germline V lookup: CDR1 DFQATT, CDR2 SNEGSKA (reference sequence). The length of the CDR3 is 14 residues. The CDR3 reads CSAPTQSNTGELFF. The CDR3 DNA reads TGCAGTGCCCCAACGCAATCGAACACCGGGGAGCTGTTTTTT.

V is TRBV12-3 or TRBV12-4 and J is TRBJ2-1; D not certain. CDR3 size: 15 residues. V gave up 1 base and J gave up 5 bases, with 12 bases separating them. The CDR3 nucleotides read TGTGCCAGCAGTTTAGACTCCATCCCCAACAATGAGCAGTTCTTC. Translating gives CASSLDSIPNNEQFF.

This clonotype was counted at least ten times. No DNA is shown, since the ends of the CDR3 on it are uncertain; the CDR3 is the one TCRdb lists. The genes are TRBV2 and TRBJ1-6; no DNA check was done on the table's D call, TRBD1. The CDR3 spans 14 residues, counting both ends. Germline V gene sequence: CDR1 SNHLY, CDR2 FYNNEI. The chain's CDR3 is CASILGRPNSPLHF.

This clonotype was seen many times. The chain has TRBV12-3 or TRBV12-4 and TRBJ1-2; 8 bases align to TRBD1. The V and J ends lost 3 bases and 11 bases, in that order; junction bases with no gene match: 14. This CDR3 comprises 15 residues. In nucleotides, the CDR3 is TGTGCCAGCAGTTTTCAGACAGGGGAAAAAAGGGGATACACCTTC. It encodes CASSFQTGEKRGYTF.

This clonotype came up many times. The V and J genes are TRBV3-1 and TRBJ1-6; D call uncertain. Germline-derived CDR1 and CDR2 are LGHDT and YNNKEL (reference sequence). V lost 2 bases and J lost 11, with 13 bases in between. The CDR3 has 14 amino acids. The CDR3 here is CASSQISMAAPLHF. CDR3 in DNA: TGTGCCAGCAGCCAAATAAGTATGGCGGCACCCCTCCACTTT.

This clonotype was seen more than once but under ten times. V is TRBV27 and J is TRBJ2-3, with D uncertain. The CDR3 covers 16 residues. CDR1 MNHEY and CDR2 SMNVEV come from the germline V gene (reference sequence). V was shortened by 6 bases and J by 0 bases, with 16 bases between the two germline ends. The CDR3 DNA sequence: TGTGCCAGCAGCCCACCTCGCCGGGCTAGCACAGATACGCAGTATTTT. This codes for CASSPPRRASTDTQYF.

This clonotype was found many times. CDR3 protein: CASSLGGGGYTF. CDR3 bases: TGTGCCAGCAGTTTGGGCGGAGGAGGCTACACCTTC. The chain joins TRBV12-3 or TRBV12-4 to TRBJ1-2; D unclear. This CDR3 region has 12 residues. V was shortened by 3 bases and J by 8 bases, with 10 bases between the two germline ends.

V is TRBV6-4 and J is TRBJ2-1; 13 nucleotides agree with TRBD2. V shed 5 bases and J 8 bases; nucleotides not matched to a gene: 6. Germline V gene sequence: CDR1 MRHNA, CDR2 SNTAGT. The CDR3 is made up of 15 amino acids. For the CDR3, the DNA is TGTGCCAGCAGTACACTCGGACTAGCGGGGGATGAGCAGTTCTTC. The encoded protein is CASSTLGLAGDEQFF.

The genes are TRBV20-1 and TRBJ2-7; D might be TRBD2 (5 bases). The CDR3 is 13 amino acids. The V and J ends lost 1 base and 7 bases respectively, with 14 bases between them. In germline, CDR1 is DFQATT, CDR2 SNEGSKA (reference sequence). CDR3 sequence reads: CSARASGMGEQYF. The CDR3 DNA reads TGCAGTGCTAGAGCGTCGGGAATGGGGGAGCAGTACTTC.

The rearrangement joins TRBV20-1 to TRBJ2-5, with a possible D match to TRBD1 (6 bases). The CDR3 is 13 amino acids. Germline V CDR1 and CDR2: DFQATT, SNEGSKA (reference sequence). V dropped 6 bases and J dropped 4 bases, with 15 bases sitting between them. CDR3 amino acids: CSAPPGHTETQYF. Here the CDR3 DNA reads TGCAGTGCCCCGCCGGGACACACAGAGACCCAGTACTTC.

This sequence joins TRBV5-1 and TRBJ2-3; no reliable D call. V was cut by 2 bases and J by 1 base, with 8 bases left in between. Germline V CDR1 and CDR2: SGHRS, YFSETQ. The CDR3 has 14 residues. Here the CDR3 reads CASSFVLGTDTQYF. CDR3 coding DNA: TGCGCCAGCAGCTTTGTCCTGGGCACAGATACGCAGTATTTT.

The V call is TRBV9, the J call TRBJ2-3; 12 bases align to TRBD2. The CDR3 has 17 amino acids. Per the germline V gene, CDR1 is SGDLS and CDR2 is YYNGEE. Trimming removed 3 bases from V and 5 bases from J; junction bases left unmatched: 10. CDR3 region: CASSAGRLAGALDTQYF. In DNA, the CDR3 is TGTGCCAGCAGCGCAGGAAGACTAGCGGGGGCTTTAGATACGCAGTATTTT.

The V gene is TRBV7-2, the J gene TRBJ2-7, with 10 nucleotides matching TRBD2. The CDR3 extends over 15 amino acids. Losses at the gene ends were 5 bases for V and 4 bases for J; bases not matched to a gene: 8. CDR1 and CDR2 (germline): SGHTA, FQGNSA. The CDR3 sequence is CASSIIAGGGYEQYF. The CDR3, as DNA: TGTGCCAGCAGCATAATAGCGGGGGGTGGGTACGAGCAGTACTTC.